This T cell receptor beta chain was documented in a study of neurological immune-mediated disorders. The sample holds many counts of this clonotype. TCRdb analysed the 5' RACE reads with MiXCR anew, one entry per CDR3 protein. The sample includes tens of thousands of distinct CDR3 sequences, 2% to 2.5% of them seen just once. Germline CDR1 reads SQVTM; CDR2 reads ANQGSEA. The V end was cut by 7 bases, the J end by 1 base, with 14 bases between. The CDR3 runs to 14 residues. This TCR was recovered from a woman between 45 and 65 years old with multiple sclerosis. Sequenced material: PBMCs. This chain joins TRBV29-1 and TRBJ2-1; D may be TRBD2 (5 bases). The CDR3, as DNA: TGCAGCGCCGGACTGAGCGGATCCTACAATGAGCAGTTCTTC. Encoded protein: CSAGLSGSYNEQFF.